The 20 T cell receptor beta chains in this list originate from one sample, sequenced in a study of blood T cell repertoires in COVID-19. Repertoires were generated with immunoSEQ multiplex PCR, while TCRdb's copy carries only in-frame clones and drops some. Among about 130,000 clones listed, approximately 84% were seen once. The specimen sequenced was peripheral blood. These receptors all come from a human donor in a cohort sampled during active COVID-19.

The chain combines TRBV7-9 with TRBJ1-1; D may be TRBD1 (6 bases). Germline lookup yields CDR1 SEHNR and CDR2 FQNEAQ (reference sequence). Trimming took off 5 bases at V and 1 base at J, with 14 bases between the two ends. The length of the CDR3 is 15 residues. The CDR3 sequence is CASSPQGLQNTEAFF. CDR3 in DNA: TGTGCCAGCAGCCCGCAGGGGCTTCAGAACACTGAAGCTTTCTTT.

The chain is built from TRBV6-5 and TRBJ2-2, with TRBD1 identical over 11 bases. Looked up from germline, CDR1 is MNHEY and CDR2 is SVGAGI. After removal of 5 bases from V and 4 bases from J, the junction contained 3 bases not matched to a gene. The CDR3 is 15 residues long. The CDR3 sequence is CASSTGTGGTGELFF. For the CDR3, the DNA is TGTGCCAGCAGTACTGGGACAGGGGGCACCGGGGAGCTGTTTTTT.

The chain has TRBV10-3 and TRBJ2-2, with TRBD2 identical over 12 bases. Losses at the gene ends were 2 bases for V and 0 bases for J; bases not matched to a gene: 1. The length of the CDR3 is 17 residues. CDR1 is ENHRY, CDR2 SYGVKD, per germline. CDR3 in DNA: TGTGCCATCAGTGAGGGACTAGCGGGGCCGAACACCGGGGAGCTGTTTTTT. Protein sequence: CAISEGLAGPNTGELFF.

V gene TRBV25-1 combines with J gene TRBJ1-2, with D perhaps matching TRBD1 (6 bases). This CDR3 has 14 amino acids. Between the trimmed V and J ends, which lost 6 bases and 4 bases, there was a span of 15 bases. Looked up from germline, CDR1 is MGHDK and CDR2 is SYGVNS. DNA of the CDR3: TGTGCCAGCAGCTCATCCTCAGGGGCCTATGGCTACACCTTC. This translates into CASSSSSGAYGYTF.

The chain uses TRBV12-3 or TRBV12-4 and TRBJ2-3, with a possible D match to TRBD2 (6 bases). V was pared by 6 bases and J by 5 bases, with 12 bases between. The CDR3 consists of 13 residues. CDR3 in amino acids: CASRTTGGDTQYF. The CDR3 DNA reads TGTGCCAGCAGAACAACCGGGGGAGATACGCAGTATTTT.

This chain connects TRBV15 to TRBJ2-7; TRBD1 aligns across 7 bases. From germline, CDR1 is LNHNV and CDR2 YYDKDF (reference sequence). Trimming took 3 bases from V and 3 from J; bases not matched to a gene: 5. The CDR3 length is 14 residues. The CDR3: CATSSPGQNYEQYF. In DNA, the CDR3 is TGTGCCACCAGCAGTCCGGGACAGAACTACGAGCAGTACTTC.

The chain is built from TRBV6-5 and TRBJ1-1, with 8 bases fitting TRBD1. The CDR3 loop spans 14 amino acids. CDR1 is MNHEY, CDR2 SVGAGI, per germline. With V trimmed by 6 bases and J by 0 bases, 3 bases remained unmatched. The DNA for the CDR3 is TGTGCCAGCAGGCGGACAGGGATGAACACTGAAGCTTTCTTT. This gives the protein CASRRTGMNTEAFF.

The CDR3: CASSVDGWGQGTAAPAFF. The CDR3 coding sequence is TGTGCCAGCAGCGTAGACGGGTGGGGACAGGGTACGGCCGCTCCCGCTTTCTTT. The chain employs TRBV9 and TRBJ1-1; 9 bases line up with TRBD1. CDR1 SGDLS and CDR2 YYNGEE come from the germline V gene. After removal of 0 bases from V and 11 bases from J, the junction contained 20 bases not matched to a gene. The CDR3 spans 18 residues.

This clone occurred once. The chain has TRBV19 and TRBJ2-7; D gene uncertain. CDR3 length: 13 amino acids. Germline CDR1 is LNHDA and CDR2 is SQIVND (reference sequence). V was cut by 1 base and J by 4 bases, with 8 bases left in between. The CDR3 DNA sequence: TGTGCCAGTAGTATAGGTCTCCGGTACGAGCAGTACTTC. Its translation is CASSIGLRYEQYF.

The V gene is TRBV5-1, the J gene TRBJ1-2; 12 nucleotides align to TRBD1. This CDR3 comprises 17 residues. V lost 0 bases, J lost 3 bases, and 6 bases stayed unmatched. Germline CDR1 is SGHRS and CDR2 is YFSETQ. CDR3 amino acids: CASSLGDRGLRDYGYTF. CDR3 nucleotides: TGCGCCAGCAGCTTGGGGGACAGGGGGCTGAGGGACTATGGCTACACCTTC.

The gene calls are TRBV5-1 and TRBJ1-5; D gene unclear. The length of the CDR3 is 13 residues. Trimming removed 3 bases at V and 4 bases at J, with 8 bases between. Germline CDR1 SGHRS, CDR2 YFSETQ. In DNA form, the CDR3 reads TGCGCCAGCAGCTGGGGAGAGAATCAGCCCCAGCATTTT. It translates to CASSWGENQPQHF.

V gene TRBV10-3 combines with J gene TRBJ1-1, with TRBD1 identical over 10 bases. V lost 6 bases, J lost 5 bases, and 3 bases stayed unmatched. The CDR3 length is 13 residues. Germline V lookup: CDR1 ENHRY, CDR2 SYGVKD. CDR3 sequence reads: CAIRGQGWTEAFF. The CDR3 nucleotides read TGTGCCATCAGGGGACAGGGGTGGACTGAAGCTTTCTTT.

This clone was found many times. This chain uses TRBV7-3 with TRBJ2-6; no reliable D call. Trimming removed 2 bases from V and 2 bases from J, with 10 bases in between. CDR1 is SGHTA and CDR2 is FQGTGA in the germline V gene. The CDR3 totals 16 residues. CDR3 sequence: CASSLYGLAGANVLTF. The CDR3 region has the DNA TGTGCCAGCAGCTTATACGGTTTGGCTGGGGCCAACGTCCTGACTTTC.

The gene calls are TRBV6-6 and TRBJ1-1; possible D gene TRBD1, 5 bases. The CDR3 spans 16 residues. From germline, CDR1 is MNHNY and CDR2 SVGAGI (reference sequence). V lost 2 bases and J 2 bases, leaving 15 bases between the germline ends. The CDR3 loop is CASSYPSRGVNTEAFF. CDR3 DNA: TGTGCCAGCAGTTACCCCTCTCGGGGGGTAAACACTGAAGCTTTCTTT.

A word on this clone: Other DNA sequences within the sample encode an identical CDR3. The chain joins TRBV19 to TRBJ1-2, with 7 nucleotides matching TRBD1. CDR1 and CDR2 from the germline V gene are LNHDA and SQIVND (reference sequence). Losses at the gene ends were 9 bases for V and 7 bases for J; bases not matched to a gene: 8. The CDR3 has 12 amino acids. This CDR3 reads CASREGAGGYTF. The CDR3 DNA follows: TGTGCCAGCAGAGAGGGGGCTGGTGGCTACACCTTC.

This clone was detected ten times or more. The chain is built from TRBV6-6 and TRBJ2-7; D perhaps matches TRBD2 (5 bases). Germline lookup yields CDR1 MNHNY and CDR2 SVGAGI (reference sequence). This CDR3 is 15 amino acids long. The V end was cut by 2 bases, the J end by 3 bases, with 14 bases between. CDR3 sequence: CASSYEGASLYEQYF. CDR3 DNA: TGTGCCAGCAGTTACGAGGGAGCGAGCCTCTACGAGCAGTACTTC.

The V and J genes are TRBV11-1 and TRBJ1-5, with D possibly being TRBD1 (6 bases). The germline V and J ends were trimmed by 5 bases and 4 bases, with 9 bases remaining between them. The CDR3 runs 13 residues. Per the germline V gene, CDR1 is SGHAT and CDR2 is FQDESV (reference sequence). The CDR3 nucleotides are TGTGCCAGCAGCGTCGGACAGAATCAGCCCCAGCATTTT. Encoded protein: CASSVGQNQPQHF. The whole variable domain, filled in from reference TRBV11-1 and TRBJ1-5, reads EAEVAQSPRYKITEKSQAVAFWCDPISGHATLYWYRQILGQGPELLVQFQDESVVDDSQLPKDRFSAERLKGVDSTLKIQPAELGDSAMYLCASSVGQNQPQHFGDGTRLSIL.

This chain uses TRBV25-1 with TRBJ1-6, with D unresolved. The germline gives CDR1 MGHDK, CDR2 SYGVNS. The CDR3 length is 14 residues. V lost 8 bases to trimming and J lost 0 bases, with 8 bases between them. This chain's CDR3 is CASSGSSYNSPLHF. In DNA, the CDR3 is TGTGCCAGCTCGGGGAGCTCCTATAATTCACCCCTCCACTTT.

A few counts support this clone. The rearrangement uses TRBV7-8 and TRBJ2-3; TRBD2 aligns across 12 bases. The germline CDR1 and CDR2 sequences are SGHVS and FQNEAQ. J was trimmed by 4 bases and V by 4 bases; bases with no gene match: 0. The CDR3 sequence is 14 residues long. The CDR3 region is CASSSSGGADTQYF. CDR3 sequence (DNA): TGTGCCAGCAGCTCTAGCGGGGGGGCAGATACGCAGTATTTT.

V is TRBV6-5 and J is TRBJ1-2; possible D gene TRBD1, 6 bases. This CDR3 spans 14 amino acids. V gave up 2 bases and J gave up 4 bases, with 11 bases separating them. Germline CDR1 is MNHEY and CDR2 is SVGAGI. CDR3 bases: TGTGCCAGCAGTTACGACAGGAAGTCCTATGGCTACACCTTC. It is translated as CASSYDRKSYGYTF.